This TCR beta chain was observed in a study of cytomegalovirus exposure and HLA in healthy donors. Background on the study: For the 300 to 450 genotyped donors, 75% to 90% fell within the Caucasian-associated ancestry cluster. Study outcomes and limitations: Among CMV-associated TCR beta chains, most appeared HLA-restricted in a later analysis.

The CDR3 is made up of 12 amino acids. The V gene lost 7 bases and the J gene lost 0 bases, with 6 bases spanning the gap. Germline CDR1 SNHLY, CDR2 FYNNEI. In the PCR, 60 Vbeta and 13 Jbeta primers were used. Assay used: immunoSEQ multiplex PCR; TCRdb lists only in-frame clones, some missing. The sample includes around 150,000 clones, 75% to 80% of them seen just once. This clone was seen more than once but under ten times. Its antigen is not known. The J gene is TRBJ1-1, the V gene TRBV2, with D hard to call. This clonotype was sampled from a woman aged 50 to 60 in good health and CMV-seropositive. What was sequenced was PBMCs. As DNA, the CDR3 is TGTGCCAGCACAGTCCTGAACACTGAAGCTTTCTTT. Translation gives CASTVLNTEAFF.